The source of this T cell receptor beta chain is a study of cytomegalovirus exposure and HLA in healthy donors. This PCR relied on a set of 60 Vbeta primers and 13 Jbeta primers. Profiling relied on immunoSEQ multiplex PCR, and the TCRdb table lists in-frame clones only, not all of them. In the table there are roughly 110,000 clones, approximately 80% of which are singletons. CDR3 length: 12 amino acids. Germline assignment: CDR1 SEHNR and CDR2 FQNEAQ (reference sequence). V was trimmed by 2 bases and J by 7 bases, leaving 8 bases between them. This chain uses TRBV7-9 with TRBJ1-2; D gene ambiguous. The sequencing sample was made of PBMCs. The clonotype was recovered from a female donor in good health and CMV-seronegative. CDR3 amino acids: CASSLTEAGYTF. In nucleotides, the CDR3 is TGTGCCAGCAGCTTAACGGAGGCTGGCTACACCTTC. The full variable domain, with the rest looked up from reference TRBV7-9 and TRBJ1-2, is DTGVSQNPRHKITKRGQNVTFRCDPISEHNRLYWYRQTLGQGPEFLTYFQNEAQLEKSRLLSDRFSAERPKGSFSTLEIQRTEQGDSAMYLCASSLTEAGYTFGSGTRLTVV.